Below, 31 T cell receptor beta chains from the same sample are listed, as sequenced in a study of T cell repertoires in cytomegalovirus infection. The antigens for these receptors are not known. Using its own MiXCR run on the reads, TCRdb lists one record per CDR3 protein. The sample holds about 830,000 distinct CDR3 sequences; about 33% are singletons and the top ten take 12%. This specimen was cultured CD8+ T cells from PBMCs, taken from culture after CMV antigen stimulation. These receptors all come from a human donor in good health (CMV status not recorded). Some clones in this sample may be carry-over from other donors' samples.

V gene TRBV7-2 combines with J gene TRBJ2-1; D not resolved. The CDR3 is 12 amino acids. The V gene lost 2 bases and the J gene lost 12 bases, with 11 bases spanning the gap. Germline V gene data show CDR1 as SGHTA and CDR2 as FQGNSA. CDR3 bases: TGTGCCAGCAGCTTATCTTACGACGGGCAGTTCTTC. It encodes CASSLSYDGQFF.

The chain joins TRBV20-1 to TRBJ2-1, with 9 bases aligning to TRBD2. This CDR3 spans 16 amino acids. Germline V lookup: CDR1 DFQATT, CDR2 SNEGSKA (reference sequence). J lost 8 bases, V lost 0 bases, and 11 bases had no gene match. CDR3 sequence: CSARDLRSGGFHEQFF. The CDR3 DNA is TGCAGTGCTAGAGATTTGCGAAGCGGGGGGTTCCATGAGCAGTTCTTC.

This chain links TRBV11-2 with TRBJ1-1; TRBD1 agrees at 8 bases. There are 16 residues in the CDR3. With 5 bases clipped from V and 4 bases from J, the junction kept 12 bases outside the gene matches. Per the germline V gene, CDR1 is SGHAT and CDR2 is FQNNGV. CDR3 DNA sequence: TGTGCCAGCAGCCGGTACCAGGGGGCGACGACCACTGAAGCTTTCTTT. Residues: CASSRYQGATTTEAFF.

V usage is TRBV12-3 or TRBV12-4 and J usage is TRBJ1-1, with 7 bases fitting TRBD1. This CDR3 region has 18 residues. Germline trimming cut 1 base from V and 2 bases from J; bases unmatched to any gene: 13. The CDR3 nucleotides read TGTGCCAGCAGTTTAGTAGCAGGGGGGCGCATTGTAAACACTGAAGCTTTCTTT. This translates into CASSLVAGGRIVNTEAFF.

This clonotype was picked up many times. J is TRBJ1-5 and V is TRBV7-2, with D tentatively TRBD1 (5 bases). Trimming cost V 0 bases and J 6 bases, with 15 bases left between them. Per germline, CDR1 SGHTA and CDR2 FQGNSA. The CDR3 is made up of 16 amino acids. The CDR3 DNA follows: TGTGCCAGCAGCTTAGCGGGACTTGGAAGGATTCAGCCCCAGCATTTT. Amino acid sequence: CASSLAGLGRIQPQHF.

The chain is built from TRBV27 and TRBJ2-7; no clear D. CDR3 length: 13 residues. CDR1 MNHEY and CDR2 SMNVEV come from the germline V gene (reference sequence). V was clipped by 0 bases and J by 5 bases, with 8 bases between them. CDR3 sequence (DNA): TGTGCCAGCAGTTTATCGCGGCAGAACGAGCAGTACTTC. Its translation is CASSLSRQNEQYF.

The CDR3 is CASSLERGSNYGYTF. CDR3 nucleotides: TGTGCCAGCAGCTTGGAGAGGGGGTCTAACTATGGCTACACCTTC. The V and J genes are TRBV5-4 and TRBJ1-2; weak D call: TRBD1 (6 bases). V was clipped by 0 bases and J by 0 bases, with 9 bases between them. Looked up from germline, CDR1 is SGHNT and CDR2 is YYREEE (reference sequence). The CDR3 has 15 amino acids.

Worth noting for this clonotype: One junction end disagrees with the germline gene, perhaps due to a read error. The chain recombines TRBV25-1 with TRBJ2-1; weak D call: TRBD1 (5 bases). The length of the CDR3 is 15 residues. The germline gives CDR1 MGHDK, CDR2 SYGVNS. CDR3 nucleotide sequence: TGTGCCAGCAGTTGGGAAAGGGGTAACTACAATAAGCAGTTCTTC. It is translated as CASSWERGNYNKQFF.

CDR3 bases: TGTGCCAGCAGTGAACTAGGACTCAATGAGCAGTTCTTC. Protein: CASSELGLNEQFF. The chain combines TRBV2 with TRBJ2-1, with D tentatively TRBD2 (5 bases). The V gene's germline CDR1 is SNHLY and CDR2 FYNNEI. V lost 2 bases, J lost 6 bases, and 8 bases lay in between. CDR3 size: 13 residues.

J is TRBJ1-5 and V is TRBV4-1; D call uncertain. The V gene's germline CDR1 is MGHRA and CDR2 YSYEKL. There are 13 residues in the CDR3. Trimming stripped 0 bases from V and 8 bases from J, with 8 bases between. CDR3 sequence reads: CASSQDPGEPQHF. The CDR3 bases are TGCGCCAGCAGCCAAGATCCCGGAGAGCCCCAGCATTTT.

The rearrangement links TRBV9 to TRBJ2-2; D is undetermined. This CDR3 contains 14 residues. CDR1 and CDR2 (germline): SGDLS, YYNGEE. With 4 bases removed from V and 1 base from J, the gap between germline ends came to 8 bases. The CDR3 DNA sequence: TGTGCCAGCAGCTCCCGCTGGAACACCGGGGAGCTGTTTTTT. Translated, it gives CASSSRWNTGELFF. Full variable domain (missing parts from reference TRBV9 and TRBJ2-2): DSGVTQTPKHLITATGQRVTLRCSPRSGDLSVYWYQQSLDQGLQFLIQYYNGEERAKGNILERFSAQQFPDLHSELNLSSLELGDSALYFCASSSRWNTGELFFGEGSRLTVL.

This rearrangement joins TRBV10-3 to TRBJ1-1; D is unresolved. Germline loops: CDR1 ENHRY, CDR2 SYGVKD. The CDR3 consists of 17 residues. V dropped 0 bases and J dropped 1 base, with 15 bases sitting between them. CDR3 DNA: TGTGCCATCAGTGAGTCTGGGTGGATGGAGGGGAACACTGAAGCTTTCTTT. Protein: CAISESGWMEGNTEAFF.

This chain connects TRBV6-1 to TRBJ2-5, with a possible D match to TRBD1 (5 bases). The V end lost 6 bases, the J end lost 3 bases, and 14 bases lay between the germline ends. The CDR3 spans 14 residues. Germline V gives CDR1 MNHNS, CDR2 SASEGT. The CDR3: CASRGDRPKETQYF. CDR3 DNA sequence: TGTGCCAGCAGAGGAGACAGACCAAAAGAGACCCAGTACTTC.

In regard to this clonotype: The junction shows a germline mismatch at one end, possibly a read error. The chain carries TRBV27 and TRBJ2-2, with D unclear. The V gene's germline CDR1 is MNHEY and CDR2 SMNVEV (reference sequence). This CDR3 spans 13 amino acids. The CDR3 DNA reads as TGTGTCAGCAGTGACGAATACACCGGGGAGCTGTTTTTT. It translates to CVSSDEYTGELFF.

In regard to this clonotype: A much larger clone lies one base from this, so it may be a read error. In this CDR3 the conserved last residue, phenylalanine or tryptophan, is missing, so a read error is likely. The chain has TRBV7-8 and TRBJ2-1, with 9 bases aligning to TRBD2. This CDR3 has 16 residues. CDR1 and CDR2 (germline): SGHVS, FQNEAQ. With 5 bases clipped from V and 8 bases from J, the junction kept 13 bases outside the gene matches. CDR3 sequence (DNA): TGTGCCAGCAGCCTAGGGGGCGGGGGGGGAGTACATGAGCAGTTCATC. This encodes CASSLGGGGGVHEQFI.

The V and J genes are TRBV5-6 and TRBJ1-2, with 7 bases fitting TRBD1. Germline trimming cut 2 bases from V and 4 bases from J; bases unmatched to any gene: 17. This CDR3 spans 18 amino acids. CDR1 is SGHDT and CDR2 is YYEEEE in the germline V gene. The CDR3 region is CASSLIYGTESSAYGYTF. The CDR3 region has the DNA TGTGCCAGCAGCTTAATCTATGGGACAGAAAGTAGTGCCTATGGCTACACCTTC.

This clonotype was seen a few times. For the CDR3, the DNA is TGTGCCAGCAGCTTAGGAAGGGAATACGAGCAGTACGTC. Amino acids: CASSLGREYEQYV. The chain joins TRBV7-9 to TRBJ2-7; D gene ambiguous. Trimming pared 1 base from V and 4 bases from J, leaving 8 bases between. The CDR3 totals 13 residues. CDR1 is SEHNR and CDR2 is FQNEAQ in the germline V gene (reference sequence).

This clonotype was seen many times. J is TRBJ2-1 and V is TRBV7-2; D remains ambiguous. Looked up from germline, CDR1 is SGHTA and CDR2 is FQGNSA. The V gene lost 2 bases and the J gene lost 4 bases, with 6 bases spanning the gap. The CDR3 has 13 amino acids. The CDR3 loop reads CASSLPRYNEQFF. The CDR3 DNA reads TGTGCCAGCAGCTTACCTAGATACAATGAGCAGTTCTTC.

This clonotype was counted a few times. Written as DNA, the CDR3 is TGTGCCAGCAGCCCCAATTCCCGGGACAGGTCCTACAATGAGCAGTTCTTC. This translates into CASSPNSRDRSYNEQFF. V gene TRBV7-2 combines with J gene TRBJ2-1; TRBD1 matches at 8 bases. The CDR3 covers 17 residues. V lost 5 bases and J lost 1; bases outside the gene matches: 10. CDR1 and CDR2 from the germline V gene are SGHTA and FQGNSA.

Details on this clonotype: The junction differs from germline at one of its ends, possibly a read error. The chain recombines TRBV6-2 or TRBV6-3 with TRBJ2-7, with no clear D. Germline V gene sequence: CDR1 MNHEY, CDR2 SVGEGT. This CDR3 has 11 residues. The CDR3 nucleotides read TGTGCCAACAGTGTCGGGTACGAGCAGTACTTC. Its protein is CANSVGYEQYF.

This clonotype came up a few times. This rearrangement joins TRBV12-3 or TRBV12-4 to TRBJ1-2; 7 bases agree with TRBD1. After removal of 2 bases from V and 3 bases from J, the junction contained 6 bases not matched to a gene. CDR3 size: 15 residues. In nucleotides, the CDR3 is TGTGCCAGCAGTTTATTAGGGGGCGGGGACTATGGCTACACCTTC. This translates into CASSLLGGGDYGYTF.

The sample holds many counts of this clonotype. This chain connects TRBV10-3 to TRBJ2-3; D not certain. Germline V lookup: CDR1 ENHRY, CDR2 SYGVKD. The CDR3 has 16 residues. V lost 10 bases, J lost 0 bases, and 20 bases lay in between. CDR3 residues: CATEPEFLTSTDTQYF. Here the CDR3 DNA reads TGTGCCACCGAACCTGAGTTCTTAACTAGCACAGATACGCAGTATTTT.

This clonotype was seen only a few times. The chain employs TRBV4-1 and TRBJ2-7; D gene unclear. The CDR3 contains 13 residues. Germline V CDR1 and CDR2: MGHRA, YSYEKL. V dropped 5 bases and J dropped 2 bases, with 10 bases sitting between them. The CDR3 DNA follows: TGCGCCAGCAGCAATATGGGGACCTACGAGCAGTACTTC. Its protein is CASSNMGTYEQYF.

CDR3 residues: CASSYLERGVYNEQFF. The CDR3 bases are TGTGCCAGCAGTTACCTCGAGCGGGGGGTCTACAATGAGCAGTTCTTC. The chain is built from TRBV6-5 and TRBJ2-1, with 9 positions matching TRBD2. The germline V gene encodes CDR1 MNHEY and CDR2 SVGAGI. Unmatched junction bases numbered 5, after V lost 2 bases and J lost 3 bases. CDR3 size: 16 residues.

The gene calls are TRBV27 and TRBJ2-1; 9 nucleotides match TRBD1. The germline V gene encodes CDR1 MNHEY and CDR2 SMNVEV (reference sequence). With 8 bases clipped from V and 6 bases from J, the junction kept 14 bases outside the gene matches. The CDR3 contains 16 residues. The CDR3: CASGDPGQGWGNEQFF. The CDR3 DNA reads as TGTGCCAGCGGGGACCCGGGACAGGGATGGGGCAATGAGCAGTTCTTC.

In DNA form, the CDR3 reads TGTGCCAGCAGCGGGGATTGGACTAACACCGGGGAGCTGTTTTTT. Residues: CASSGDWTNTGELFF. The J gene is TRBJ2-2, the V gene TRBV6-2 or TRBV6-3; D is perhaps TRBD2 (5 bases). Germline CDR1 reads MNHEY; CDR2 reads SVGEGT. V lost 6 bases, J lost 2 bases, and 13 bases lay in between. CDR3 length equals 15 residues.

This clonotype has only a few counts. The chain joins TRBV28 to TRBJ2-7, with D possibly being TRBD1 (5 bases). CDR3 length: 15 amino acids. Germline CDR1 is MDHEN and CDR2 is SYDVKM. V lost 2 bases and J 3 bases, leaving 14 bases between the germline ends. In DNA form, the CDR3 reads TGTGCCAGCAGTTTAGAAGGGGCCGTTTACTACGAGCAGTACTTC. Protein product: CASSLEGAVYYEQYF.

This chain links TRBV27 with TRBJ1-1; D not certain. V lost 2 bases and J lost 4, with 11 bases in between. CDR1 is MNHEY and CDR2 is SMNVEV in the germline V gene (reference sequence). This CDR3 has 14 amino acids. The CDR3 loop reads CASSLLAAGTEAFF. The CDR3 DNA is TGTGCCAGCAGTTTACTGGCCGCGGGCACTGAAGCTTTCTTT.

On this clonotype itself: This may be a read error: a much more frequent sequence differs by one nucleotide. The chain joins TRBV7-2 to TRBJ2-7, with D maybe TRBD2 (7 bases). Germline-derived CDR1 and CDR2 are SGHTA and FQGNSA. The CDR3 has 14 residues. CDR3 DNA: TGTGCCAGCAGCTTGGCGGGGGCCTCCTTCGAGCAGTACTTC. Its protein is CASSLAGASFEQYF.

J is TRBJ2-3 and V is TRBV6-5; either TRBD1 or TRBD2 may supply D (5 bases each). Germline V gene lookup returns CDR1 MNHEY and CDR2 SVGAGI. This CDR3 has 16 residues. With 2 bases removed from V and 2 bases from J, the gap between germline ends came to 14 bases. CDR3 loop: CASSYGRDRYTDTQYF. The CDR3 DNA is TGTGCCAGCAGTTACGGTCGGGACCGTTACACAGATACGCAGTATTTT.

This sequence joins TRBV3-1 and TRBJ2-3; TRBD2 matches 10 bases. The CDR3 spans 17 residues. CDR1 LGHDT and CDR2 YNNKEL come from the germline V gene (reference sequence). V shed 0 bases, J shed 1 base, and the junction held 4 bases outside the gene matches. CDR3: CASSQDTLAGGTDTQYF. The CDR3 DNA is TGTGCCAGCAGCCAAGATACCCTAGCGGGGGGCACAGATACGCAGTATTTT.